This T cell receptor beta chain is from a study of T-cell memory formation after mild COVID-19. The CDR3 covers 19 residues. V was pared by 4 bases and J by 2 bases, with 14 bases of the junction left unmatched. Constant-segment primers and 5'RACE yielded cDNA libraries for TCR alpha and TCR beta, each carrying sample barcodes and UMIs. TCRdb reanalysed the 5' RACE reads using MiXCR and keeps one entry per CDR3 protein. The profile shows fewer than 250,000 distinct CDR3 sequences, 15% of them singletons. V and J are TRBV12-3 or TRBV12-4 and TRBJ2-3; 11 nucleotides agree with TRBD2. This TCR derives from an adult woman who had mild COVID-19 (a few samples of this study predate the infection). Cell type and time point are not known. Sequencing used PBMCs or a T cell subset sorted from them (not recorded which). DNA of the CDR3: TGTGCCAGCAGTTCTCCCAGGGGGCTAGCGGGAGGAACCACAGATACGCAGTATTTT. Translating it yields CASSSPRGLAGGTTDTQYF.